A single sample is the source of the 23 T cell receptor beta chains below, sequenced in a study of breast tumors, draining lymph nodes, adjacent tissues. TCRdb reprocessed the multiplex PCR reads with MiXCR, giving one entry per CDR3 protein. The sample carries approximately 230,000 distinct CDR3 sequences, approximately 36% recorded once. The lymph nodes were axillary draining lymph nodes from breast cancer patients. The sample consisted of axillary lymph node tissue. These receptor sequences come from a female donor with breast cancer. Some clones in this sample may be carry-over from other donors' samples.

The V gene is TRBV20-1, the J gene TRBJ2-2; TRBD2 matches 8 bases. Germline V gene sequence: CDR1 DFQATT, CDR2 SNEGSKA (reference sequence). V shed 5 bases and J 4 bases; nucleotides not matched to a gene: 15. The CDR3 contains 17 residues. This chain's CDR3 is CSADPGRGRPFTGELFF. The CDR3 DNA is TGCAGTGCTGATCCGGGTCGCGGGAGGCCCTTCACCGGGGAGCTGTTTTTT.

This clonotype occurred many times. J is TRBJ2-5 and V is TRBV7-2; 8 positions agree with TRBD2. The CDR3 spans 15 residues. The J segment lost 5 bases and the V segment lost 3 bases, leaving 8 bases of the junction unmatched. The germline gives CDR1 SGHTA, CDR2 FQGNSA. This CDR3 reads CASSFAGTSVETQYF. The CDR3 DNA reads TGTGCCAGCAGCTTTGCCGGGACTAGTGTTGAGACCCAGTACTTC.

The J gene is TRBJ1-2, the V gene TRBV20-1; 9 positions agree with TRBD1. The CDR3 covers 13 residues. Germline assignment: CDR1 DFQATT and CDR2 SNEGSKA (reference sequence). With V trimmed by 5 bases and J by 7 bases, 8 bases remained unmatched. The CDR3 here is CSAQGQGGGGYTF. The CDR3 region has the DNA TGCAGTGCTCAGGGACAGGGAGGAGGTGGCTACACCTTC.

The chain uses TRBV20-1 and TRBJ2-3; D is possibly TRBD2 (7 bases). The V end lost 6 bases, the J end lost 2 bases, and 27 bases lay between the germline ends. CDR3 length: 18 amino acids. Germline V gives CDR1 DFQATT, CDR2 SNEGSKA (reference sequence). DNA of the CDR3: TGCAGTGCCCGCCGAGGGGGGGAGAGCTCTGGAAACACAGATACGCAGTATTTT. It translates to CSARRGGESSGNTDTQYF.

This clonotype was counted at least ten times. The rearrangement uses TRBV5-6 and TRBJ1-6; D is perhaps TRBD1 (5 bases). The CDR3 runs to 16 residues. The germline V gene has CDR1 SGHDT and CDR2 YYEEEE. V gave up 0 bases and J gave up 11 bases, with 18 bases separating them. The CDR3 DNA follows: TGTGCCAGCAGCTTGGCGAGGCCTCTTGGGGGGGCACCCCTCCACTTT. Translated, it gives CASSLARPLGGAPLHF.

In this sample, this clonotype turned up many times. The chain has TRBV19 and TRBJ1-5; 7 bases fit TRBD1. After removal of 4 bases from V and 9 bases from J, the junction contained 6 bases not matched to a gene. The CDR3 is made up of 13 amino acids. Germline assignment: CDR1 LNHDA and CDR2 SQIVND (reference sequence). The CDR3 DNA is TGTGCCAGTAGTAGTACAGGGGCTTCGCCCCAGCATTTT. Protein: CASSSTGASPQHF.

The gene calls are TRBV7-9 and TRBJ2-7, with 11 bases fitting TRBD2. Germline values: CDR1 SEHNR, CDR2 FQNEAQ (reference sequence). The CDR3 loop spans 15 amino acids. J lost 2 bases, V lost 4 bases, and 4 bases had no gene match. The CDR3 DNA reads TGTGCCAGCAGCTCCCGGACTAGCGGGCCCTACGAGCAGTACTTC. This sequence encodes CASSSRTSGPYEQYF.

A single count supports this clonotype. Because the CDR3 is missing its conserved closing phenylalanine or tryptophan, this is likely a read error. The chain is built from TRBV7-9 and TRBJ1-5, with 10 bases aligning to TRBD1. CDR3 size: 17 residues. V dropped 3 bases and J dropped 0; count of bases not matched to a gene: 5. Germline CDR1 SEHNR, CDR2 FQNEAQ (reference sequence). This CDR3 is CASSLGTGDLSNQPQHG. The DNA of the CDR3 is TGTGCCAGCAGCTTGGGGACAGGGGACCTTAGCAATCAGCCCCAGCATGGT.

This clonotype has a count of ten or more. J is TRBJ1-2 and V is TRBV5-4; maybe TRBD1 (5 bases). This CDR3 region has 16 residues. Germline V CDR1 and CDR2: SGHNT, YYREEE (reference sequence). V was cut by 4 bases and J by 4 bases, with 20 bases left in between. This chain's CDR3 is CASSLGDVERRYGYTF. DNA for the CDR3: TGTGCCAGCAGCCTGGGGGACGTCGAACGTCGCTATGGCTACACCTTC.

The chain employs TRBV6-5 and TRBJ2-5; no clear D gene. The V gene's germline CDR1 is MNHEY and CDR2 SVGAGI. Trimming cost V 5 bases and J 13 bases, with 17 bases left between them. CDR3 length: 12 residues. In DNA, the CDR3 is TGTGCCAGCAGTCAAGTTTCCGCCCGTCGGTACTTC. It encodes CASSQVSARRYF.

This clonotype occurred many times. The genes are TRBV18 and TRBJ1-4; D gene ambiguous. Germline V CDR1 and CDR2: KGHSH, LQKENI. Trimming removed 2 bases from V and 5 bases from J, with 6 bases in between. The length of the CDR3 is 13 residues. The CDR3 loop reads CASSPTWNEKLFF. CDR3 nucleotides: TGTGCCAGCTCACCAACGTGGAATGAAAAACTGTTTTTT.

This clonotype turned up a few times. A read error may explain this, as a much larger clone is one base away. The V and J genes are TRBV4-1 and TRBJ1-4, with D perhaps TRBD1 (5 bases). V gave up 0 bases and J gave up 7 bases, with 12 bases separating them. The CDR3 has 15 residues. Germline V gene lookup returns CDR1 MGHRA and CDR2 YSYEKL. CDR3 coding DNA: TGCGCCAGCAGCCAAGACGGGGCAGGGACTGAAAAACTGTTTTTT. Translated, it gives CASSQDGAGTEKLFF.

This clonotype was seen only once. The V call is TRBV12-3 or TRBV12-4, the J call TRBJ2-5; D not certain. Trimming pared 5 bases from V and 9 bases from J, leaving 19 bases between. The CDR3 runs 14 residues. CDR3 sequence: CASSPAETRQPQYF. The DNA for the CDR3 is TGTGCCAGCAGTCCGGCGGAGACTCGGCAGCCCCAGTACTTC.

This clonotype was picked up a small number of times. A much larger clone sits a single nucleotide away, making a read error possible. The CDR3 carries no conserved terminal phenylalanine or tryptophan, so it likely arises from a read error. This sequence joins TRBV9 and TRBJ2-5; the D is unclear. V was clipped by 3 bases and J by 4 bases, with 10 bases between them. From germline, CDR1 is SGDLS and CDR2 YYNGEE. The CDR3 is 13 amino acids. In DNA form, the CDR3 reads TGTGCCAGCAGCGACAGCGCCGGAGAGACCCAGTACTCC. It is translated as CASSDSAGETQYS.

This clonotype was detected many times. The rearrangement joins TRBV20-1 to TRBJ2-3; 9 positions match TRBD1. This CDR3 contains 15 residues. Trimming at V came to 1 base and at J to 5 bases, leaving 7 bases not matched to a gene. The V gene's germline CDR1 is DFQATT and CDR2 SNEGSKA (reference sequence). The CDR3 spells CSARVVQGARDTQYF. Here the CDR3 DNA reads TGCAGTGCTAGAGTGGTACAGGGGGCTAGAGATACGCAGTATTTT.

For this clonotype: This may arise from a read error, as a much more abundant clone is one base away. V is TRBV6-2 or TRBV6-3 and J is TRBJ1-6, with 7 bases identical to TRBD1. Germline V gene lookup returns CDR1 MNHEY and CDR2 SVGEGT. The CDR3 runs to 14 residues. With V trimmed by 6 bases and J by 11 bases, 10 bases remained unmatched. The CDR3 DNA reads TGTGCCAGCAGGCCCGGGACAGAGGGTCCACCCCTCCACTTT. Amino acids: CASRPGTEGPPLHF.

A few counts support this clonotype. Being one base from a much bigger clone, this may be a read error. Likely a read error: the CDR3 ends without its conserved phenylalanine or tryptophan. The V call is TRBV7-2, the J call TRBJ2-1, with D perhaps TRBD2 (5 bases). Germline CDR1 and CDR2: SGHTA and FQGNSA. The CDR3 covers 14 residues. Deletions cut 2 bases from V and 8 bases from J, with 13 bases between. The CDR3 region is CASSLRGLSDEQFL. CDR3 coding DNA: TGTGCCAGCAGCTTAAGAGGACTTTCTGATGAGCAGTTCCTC.

In the case of this clonotype: A read error may produce the germline difference seen at one junction end. V usage is TRBV7-9 and J usage is TRBJ1-2; D call uncertain. CDR3 length equals 12 residues. CDR1 is SEHNR and CDR2 is FQNEAQ in the germline V gene (reference sequence). CDR3 sequence reads: CASSLDNYGHTF. In DNA, the CDR3 is TGTGCCAGCAGCCTGGATAACTATGGCCACACCTTC.

Points on this clonotype: This may stem from a read error, because a much larger clone lies one nucleotide away. The rearrangement links TRBV3-2 to TRBJ1-3. TRBV3-2 is recorded as a pseudogene. This CDR3 region has 14 residues. CDR3 DNA: TGTGCCAGCGGCCAAGCCAGCTCTGGAAACACCATATATTTT. As protein: CASGQASSGNTIYF.

This clonotype was detected many times. V and J are TRBV18 and TRBJ1-4, with D maybe TRBD1 (6 bases). V gave up 4 bases and J gave up 3 bases, with 12 bases separating them. Germline V gene data show CDR1 as KGHSH and CDR2 as LQKENI. CDR3 length: 15 amino acids. CDR3 region: CASSRNREPNEKLFF. CDR3 nucleotide sequence: TGTGCCAGCTCACGAAACAGGGAACCTAATGAAAAACTGTTTTTT.

The chain uses TRBV20-1 and TRBJ2-6, with D perhaps TRBD1 (6 bases). The germline V gene encodes CDR1 DFQATT and CDR2 SNEGSKA (reference sequence). The CDR3 consists of 13 residues. V was cut by 0 bases and J by 13 bases, with 13 bases left in between. CDR3 in DNA: TGCAGTGCTAGAGATTATACAGGGATGGTCCTGACTTTC. As protein: CSARDYTGMVLTF.

There are a few counts of this clonotype. A read error may explain this, as a much larger clone is one base away. Without the conserved terminal phenylalanine or tryptophan, this CDR3 likely stems from a read error. This sequence joins TRBV9 and TRBJ2-1, with D possibly matching TRBD2 (5 bases). The CDR3 runs to 13 residues. With 2 bases removed from V and 7 bases from J, the gap between germline ends came to 10 bases. Germline-derived CDR1 and CDR2 are SGDLS and YYNGEE. The CDR3 DNA follows: TGTGCCAGCAGCGTCGCTCCGGGGAATGAGCAGTTCTCC. This translates into CASSVAPGNEQFS.

This clonotype was found many times. The DNA of the CDR3 is TGTGCCAGCAGAGGGGGAGGCAATCAGCCCCAGCATTTT. It is translated as CASRGGGNQPQHF. The genes are TRBV25-1 and TRBJ1-5, with a tentative D call TRBD1 (6 bases). The CDR3 totals 13 residues. Trimming removed 6 bases at V and 2 bases at J, with 8 bases between. The germline V gene has CDR1 MGHDK and CDR2 SYGVNS.